This paragraph reports one T cell receptor (beta chain). Its antigen is currently not known. The junction does not match germline at one end; this may be a read error. This specimen belongs to a study of cytomegalovirus exposure and HLA in healthy donors listed by TCRdb under 2017. In terms of the full investigation: In an earlier analysis of under 750 of the donors, 250 to 350 Gb of sequence data and approximately 100 million unique TCR beta sequences from about 180 million T cells were reported. The study used immunosequencing to profile the T cell repertoires of 600 to 850 subjects and linked those repertoires to cytomegalovirus serostatus. A separate validation cohort of over 95 different subjects was used in addition to the roughly 670-subject first cohort. To decide whether each TCR beta V gene segment behaved as functional or pseudogenic, an earlier analysis of approximately 590 of the donors relied on high-throughput TCR beta sequencing. The study combined high-throughput TCR immunosequencing, statistical association of individual TCRs with disease status, and machine learning to predict cytomegalovirus infection status. Four or five DR-DQ haplotypes were treated as single units for association and clustering because of strong linkage in the cohort. In a later genetic analysis, genome-wide SNP genotypes for about three fifths of the roughly 670 donors were used, and that subset was treated as a discovery cohort. The number of donors typed differed by locus, with about 620-630 for A, B, C, DRB1 and DQB1, approximately 500 for DQA1, approximately 570 for DPA1, and approximately 470 for DPB1. All discovery cohort repertoires had been generated using a single sequencing platform. The study aimed to test whether cataloging public T cell receptors could reveal signatures of past pathogen exposure. HLA typing covered class I and class II loci at four-digit resolution. Of the 300 to 450 genotyped donors, approximately 81% were placed in the genetic ancestry cluster associated with self-reported Caucasian donors. Donor age, sex, ethnicity and CMV serostatus were collected together with the repertoire data. To study patterns of TCR occurrence, a later analysis re-analyzed previously published TCR beta repertoires from under 750 donors and added high-resolution HLA genotyping. An early release that covered several hundred HLA-typed donors contained about 300 gigabases of sequencing data and tens of millions of unique TCR sequences. Rather than drawing on any new phenotypic data, the later analysis identified candidate immune exposures from TCR beta sequences and the way those sequences occurred across donors. On average, roughly 250,000 unique TCR beta nucleotide sequences were sequenced per donor among about 400 genotyped donors of the cohort, with about 19% of those sequences being non-productive. The paper as a whole reports these results and caveats: V-gene and J-gene trimming of TCR beta chains was associated with a missense DCLRE1C variant in a later genetic analysis, and the association was replicated in an independent cohort. Sequencing depth was assumed to be roughly uniform across donors in the presence/absence analyses, though that assumption may not hold. Most CMV-associated TCR beta chains appeared to be HLA-restricted in a later analysis, and the HLA associations seemed to be driven largely by CMV exposure. A later analysis found that TCR association rates varied across HLA loci, with DRB1 alleles showing the most associated TCRs and HLA-C alleles the fewest. In a later genetic analysis, fewer N-insertions in productive TCRs were reported among donors in an Asian-associated ancestry cluster than the roughly 700-donor mean. Some IMGT-functional V segments, including TRBV6-2 and TRBV6-3, could not be told apart with the 87-base-pair reads, so those segments were excluded. In a later analysis, 15,000 to 20,000 TCR beta sequences were associated with specific HLA alleles at a false discovery rate of 0.05. In a later analysis, HLA-associated TCR beta chains were found to be more clonally expanded and to have lower generation probabilities than equally common non-associated chains. In the study, approximately 150 TCR beta chains were listed as associated with cytomegalovirus. It was suggested by the authors that the approach could potentially be generalized to other disease states and immunological phenotypes. Strong co-occurrence of HLA alleles, especially DR and DQ, made assigning TCR associations to individual alleles difficult. Because HLA typing was unavailable for some donors at each locus, only the typed subset was used in association tests. In vitro tests confirmed that three of the cytomegalovirus-associated TCR beta chains recognize cytomegalovirus antigens. Approximately 18 rarely observed V segments, including chromosome 9 orphons, were excluded from the earlier analysis of some 590 of the donors because counts were too low. In this cohort, only TCR beta chains were sequenced, and detectable features were limited by the absence of alpha or paired-chain data. According to a later analysis, parvovirus B19, influenza, CMV and Epstein-Barr virus appeared linked to several top co-occurrence clusters. Correlated functional status among segregating V segments might be attributable to linkage disequilibrium, but an unknown experimental factor could not be ruled out. A further reported finding was that TCR beta sequences accurately predicted the HLA-A and HLA-B alleles for most subjects in the first cohort. In an earlier analysis of fewer than 700 of the donors, most TCR beta V segments appeared in productive rearrangements about 87% or about 30% of the time, broadly matching IMGT annotations. The classifier was reported to diagnose cytomegalovirus status with high specificity and sensitivity in both the original cohort and the validation cohort. While some public TCRs were present in many individuals, most TCR sequences turned up only very rarely across donors. A cluster of highly shared sequence variants was judged likely to represent a technical artifact of the sequencing pipeline. The only immune exposure information available for the cohort was CMV serostatus.

The library came from the immunoSEQ multiplex PCR assay. The multiplex PCR relied on a mix of 60 forward primers for TCR Vbeta segments and 13 reverse primers for TCR Jbeta segments. Amplification of the CDR3 region of rearranged TCR beta genes was performed with a multiplex PCR assay on genomic DNA. The Illumina HiSeq System was used to sequence the amplified TCR beta libraries as 87-base-pair reads. As for how the authors treated the data: In a later analysis, roughly 80 million unique TCR beta chains were counted across the roughly 610 repertoires, and about 9.9 million of these chains were shared by at least two donors. Raw reads were error-corrected and collapsed into unique sequences with a nearest-neighbor algorithm that merged closely related sequences to remove PCR and sequencing errors. CDR3 sequences were aligned to IMGT reference sequences to assign V, D and J gene segments. Each retained sequence needed at least a six-nucleotide match to both a V gene segment and a J gene segment. A rearrangement counted as productive if the CDR3 had no stop codons and remained in frame with V and J, and every other rearrangement counted as non-productive. Following IMGT convention, CDR3 was defined as the stretch from the second conserved V-encoded cysteine up to the conserved J-encoded phenylalanine. Sequences without an unambiguous match to a single V gene segment were excluded from the earlier analysis of 450 to 650 of the donors. In an earlier analysis of some 590 of the donors, a V segment was called functional when productive rearrangements were above 56.7%, and segregating when the standard deviation between donors exceeded 5%. A statistical classification framework was developed to diagnose cytomegalovirus status using the catalog of TCR beta chain sequences. In a later analysis, V and J genes were assigned by comparing TCR nucleotide sequences against IMGT/GENE-DB human TR gene sequences. Using the TCRdist pipeline, a later analysis assigned CDR3 sequences along with most-parsimonious VDJ recombination scenarios. In a later analysis, each TCR beta chain was defined by its CDR3 amino acid sequence together with its V-gene family, and reads without a unique V-gene family were excluded. In a later analysis, fewer than 650 highly shared, low-generation-probability nucleotide sequences were removed to address suspected cross-contamination and a sequencing artifact. A later analysis calculated a clonal expansion index for each public chain from normalized within-repertoire ranks of inferred template counts. In a later analysis, generation probabilities were computed with a VDJ recombination model fitted to out-of-frame rearrangements, and the resulting probabilities were checked against IGoR. Hypergeometric tests were used in a later analysis to score TCR-TCR, TCR-HLA and TCR-CMV co-occurrence, with a repertoire-size bias correction applied to the TCR pairs. A later analysis estimated false discovery rates by permuting HLA or CMV assignments 20 times. In a later analysis, co-occurring TCRs were grouped using DBSCAN, with TCRdist sequence similarity added in when clustering inside HLA-allele-positive subsets. For co-occurrence clustering, repertoires with fewer than 30,000 or more than 120,000 public chains were excluded, along with 4 to 6 repertoires with anomalous nucleotide sharing. This immuneACCESS table, as held by TCRdb, lists in-frame sequences with V and J called but not all clones. Of the missing ones, under half trace to an unresolved V gene in checked studies; the others have no known cause. That table supplies the V and J calls and clone size; D and trimming were determined from the DNA. This sample gives 120,000 to 150,000 clones in total; 64% of them show up just once. Together, the top ten hold around 2.9% of the sample.

The germline V gene sets CDR1 to SNHLY and CDR2 to FYNNEI. From the cysteine through the phenylalanine, the CDR3 covers 14 amino acids. The retained sequence is limited to the CDR3, 42 bases, with the frame set at the first base. The cohort comprised some 700 healthy bone marrow donors. At the time of sampling, every cohort member was nominally healthy, though immune exposures that went unrecorded were likely present. The donor tested CMV seropositive and was one of the 289 seropositive cohort members. A peripheral blood sample was provided by each donor, and peripheral blood mononuclear cells were used for TCR beta sequencing. The Qiagen DNeasy Blood Extraction Kit was used to extract genomic DNA from the blood cell samples.

The source is a woman in her 30s in good health and CMV-seropositive. The sample taken for sequencing was PBMCs. Here the chain combines TRBV2 and TRBJ2-3; 7 middle bases align to TRBD2. CDR3 protein: CASSEAWNREAPRF. In nucleotides, the sequence is TGTGCCAGCAGTGAAGCTTGGAATCGGGAGGCCCCCAGATTT. The entire variable domain, with the stretches around the CDR3 drawn from the reference TRBV2 and TRBJ2-3 proteins, is EPEVTQTPSHQVTQMGQEVILRCVPISNHLYFYWYRQILGQKVEFLVSFYNNEISEKSEIFDDQFSVERPDGSNFTLKIRSTKLEDSAMYFCASSEAWNREAPRFGPGTRLTVL.